This T cell receptor beta chain was recorded in a study of shared clonotypes between healthy human individuals (dated by TCRdb to the early 2020s). Study-wide context: The cohort comprised a couple of women and three men aged 18 to 49 years. The study deeply sequenced blood TCR repertoires of about 5 healthy adults to estimate repertoire size and the extent of clonotype sharing between individuals. Per donor, leukapheresis produced somewhere between about 0.9 and 9 billion PBMCs. For each donor, CD4 naive and CD4 memory were each given three plates, CD8 naive was given two plates, and CD8 memory was given one plate. To increase sequencing depth and limit assay-specific biases, different laboratories used diverse techniques to prepare libraries and sequence TCR repertoires.

The donors were healthy, HIV-negative adults with no recently reported acute infections or vaccinations. All donors were Caucasian adults living in Nashville, Tennessee, USA. CD8 memory samples combined magnetically selected CD45RO+ cells with CCR7-negative CD45RA+ effector memory (TemRA) cells. Blood was collected by leukapheresis, and PBMCs were isolated by Ficoll-Histopaque density gradient centrifugation and then cryopreserved in liquid nitrogen vapor phase. Analytical flow cytometry was used to check the purity and quantity of every magnetically sorted T cell population. Genomic DNA was isolated from each sorted fraction and quantified by UV absorbance on a Nanodrop 2000c. Using the deep immunoSEQ assay, multiplex PCR amplified TCR CDR3 regions from genomic DNA. Extracted genomic DNA from each cell subset was distributed evenly across all wells of several immunoSEQ 96-well plates, and each plate was treated as a replicate. Each replicate PCR for sorted subsets received roughly 0.2 ug genomic DNA, equal to tens of thousands of T cell genomes. Purified libraries were measured with a Qubit 3.0 fluorometer, size-checked on a Bioanalyzer 2100, and measured again with the KAPA Library Quantification kit. A separate single-read 150-cycle Illumina NextSeq 550 flow cell was used to sequence each immunoSEQ 96-well plate. The authors' analysis ran thus. The immunoSEQ output contained only junctional sequences without quality scores, so filtering could not match that applied to full-length reads. Sequences were annotated with PyIR, a Python wrapper for IgBLAST v1.9, and V/J genes and CDR3 were assigned using IMGT germline references. Reads were filtered out if the reads had weak V/J assignments (E-value above 1e-6), no CDR3, stop codons, out-of-frame junctions, or ambiguous translated residues. V3J clonotypes were defined as sequences sharing an identical inferred V gene, J gene, and CDR3 amino acid sequence. To compute the percentage overlap between repertoires, the number of shared unique clonotypes was divided by the size of the smaller repertoire. RTK rarefaction, the Chao1 estimator, and Recon v2.1 estimates of unobserved clonotypes were used to assess repertoire richness. Generation probabilities were computed with OLGA for all TCRbeta clonotypes obtained by the gDNA method from several donors. TCRdb re-hosts the immuneACCESS table, in-frame sequences only. Its copies lack some clones; in the studies checked, an unresolved V gene accounts for under half of them, and the cause for the rest is not known. That table gives V, J and clone size, and the DNA gave D and trimming. Within this sample are roughly 100,000 clones, with 67% of them counted one time only. Roughly 22% of the sample belongs to the ten largest clones.

Beyond this particular receptor, the publication reports: Clonotypes shared by all four sorted-subset donors showed higher generation probabilities than non-shared clonotypes. Across a handful of donors, approximately 5% of naive CD4, approximately 4% of naive CD8, about 2% of memory CD4, and approximately 0.4% of memory CD8 clonotypes were shared. Pairwise subsampling led to the expectation that sequencing depth would affect the degree of clonotype sharing among donors. Only blood was sampled, and tissue TCR repertoires likely differ from those in blood. Larger estimated clonotype richness was generally found for naive subsets than for memory subsets. The small number of donors limited the genetic and exposure-history diversity represented. Rarefaction of sorted-subset datasets indicated incomplete sequencing despite the large sequencing depth.

The CDR3 sequence holds 13 residues, the cysteine and phenylalanine included. Of the read, only the CDR3 DNA is kept; its 39 bases are in frame from base 1. Relative to germline, V is 3 bases shorter and J is 3 bases shorter, with 9 bases between their ends. As encoded in the germline V gene, CDR1 is SGHRS while CDR2 is YFSETQ. Concerning this clone: Its binding antigen is unknown. One base away there is no much larger clone; base qualities are not given.

This clonotype was obtained from a woman aged 25 to 39 in good health. The sample was memory CD8+ T cells sorted from blood. The intended sense of this specimen's cell subset or site label: CD45RO+ cells pooled with CCR7-negative TemRA cells. Recombination connected TRBV5-1 to TRBJ1-1; the D gene cannot be resolved reliably. Here is the DNA: TGCGCCAGCAGCTCAAGGGCTTACACTGAAGCTTTCTTT. Translated, it reads CASSSRAYTEAFF.